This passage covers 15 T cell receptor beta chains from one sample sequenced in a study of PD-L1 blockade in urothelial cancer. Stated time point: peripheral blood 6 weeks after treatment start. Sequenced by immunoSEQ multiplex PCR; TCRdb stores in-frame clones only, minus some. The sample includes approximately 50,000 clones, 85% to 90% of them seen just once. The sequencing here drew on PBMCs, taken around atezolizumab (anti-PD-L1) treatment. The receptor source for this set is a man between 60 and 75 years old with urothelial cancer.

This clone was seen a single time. CDR3 in DNA: TGTGCCACCAGCTGGACGGGGATGGGGGCGAGTGAGCAGTTCTTC. This gives the protein CATSWTGMGASEQFF. The chain uses TRBV15 and TRBJ2-1; tentatively, D is TRBD1 (6 bases). The V gene lost 5 bases and the J gene lost 9 bases, with 20 bases spanning the gap. The CDR3 has 15 residues. Germline V CDR1 and CDR2: LNHNV, YYDKDF (reference sequence). Full variable domain (missing parts from reference TRBV15 and TRBJ2-1): DAMVIQNPRYQVTQFGKPVTLSCSQTLNHNVMYWYQQKSSQAPKLLFHYYDKDFNNEADTPDNFQSRRPNTSFCFLDIRSPGLGDTAMYLCATSWTGMGASEQFFGPGTRLTVL.

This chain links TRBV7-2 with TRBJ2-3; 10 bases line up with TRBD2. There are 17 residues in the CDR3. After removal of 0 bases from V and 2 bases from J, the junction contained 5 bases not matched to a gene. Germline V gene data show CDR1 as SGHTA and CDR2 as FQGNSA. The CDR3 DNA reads TGTGCCAGCAGCTTAGCGTCAGCGGGAGGGCCCACAGATACGCAGTATTTT. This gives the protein CASSLASAGGPTDTQYF.

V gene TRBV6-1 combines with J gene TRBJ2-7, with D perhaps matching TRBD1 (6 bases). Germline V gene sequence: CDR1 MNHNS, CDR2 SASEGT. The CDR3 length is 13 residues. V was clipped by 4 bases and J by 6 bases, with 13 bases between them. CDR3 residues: CASSVQGLSEQYF. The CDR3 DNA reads TGTGCCAGCAGTGTACAGGGTTTAAGCGAGCAGTACTTC.

The CDR3 sequence is CASSFDKAYEQYF. The CDR3, as DNA: TGTGCCAGCAGCTTTGACAAGGCCTACGAGCAGTACTTC. J is TRBJ2-7 and V is TRBV7-2; unclear D gene. CDR1 and CDR2 from the germline V gene are SGHTA and FQGNSA. V gave up 3 bases and J gave up 2 bases, with 8 bases separating them. This CDR3 has 13 amino acids.

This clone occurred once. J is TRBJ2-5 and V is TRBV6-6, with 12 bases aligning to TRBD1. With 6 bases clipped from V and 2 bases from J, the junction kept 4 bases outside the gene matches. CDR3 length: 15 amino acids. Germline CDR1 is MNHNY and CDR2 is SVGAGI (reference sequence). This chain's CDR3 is CASRGDRGPQETQYF. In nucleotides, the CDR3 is TGTGCCAGCAGGGGGGACAGGGGGCCTCAAGAGACCCAGTACTTC.

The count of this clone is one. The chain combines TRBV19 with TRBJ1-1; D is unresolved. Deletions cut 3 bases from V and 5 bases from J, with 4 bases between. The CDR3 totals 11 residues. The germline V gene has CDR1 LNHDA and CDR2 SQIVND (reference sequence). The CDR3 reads CASSMRTEAFF. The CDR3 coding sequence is TGTGCCAGTAGTATGCGGACTGAAGCTTTCTTT.

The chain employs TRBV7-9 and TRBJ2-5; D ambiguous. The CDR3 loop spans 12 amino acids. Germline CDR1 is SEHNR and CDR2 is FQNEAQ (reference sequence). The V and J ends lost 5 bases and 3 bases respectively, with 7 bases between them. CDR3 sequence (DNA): TGTGCCAGCAGCCCCTCCGAAGAGACCCAGTACTTC. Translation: CASSPSEETQYF.

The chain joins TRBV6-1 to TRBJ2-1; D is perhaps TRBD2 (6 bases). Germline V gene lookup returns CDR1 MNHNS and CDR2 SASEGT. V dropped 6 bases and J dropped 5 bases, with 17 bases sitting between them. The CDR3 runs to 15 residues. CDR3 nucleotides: TGTGCCAGCAGGCTCGGGGGTTTGTCTAACAATGAGCAGTTCTTC. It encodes CASRLGGLSNNEQFF.

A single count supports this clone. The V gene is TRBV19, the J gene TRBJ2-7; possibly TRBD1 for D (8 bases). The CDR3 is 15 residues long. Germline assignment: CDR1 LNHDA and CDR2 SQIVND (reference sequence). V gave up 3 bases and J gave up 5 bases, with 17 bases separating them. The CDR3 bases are TGTGCCAGTAGTATCCCTCGGACAGGGAGGGACGAGCAGTACTTC. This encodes CASSIPRTGRDEQYF.

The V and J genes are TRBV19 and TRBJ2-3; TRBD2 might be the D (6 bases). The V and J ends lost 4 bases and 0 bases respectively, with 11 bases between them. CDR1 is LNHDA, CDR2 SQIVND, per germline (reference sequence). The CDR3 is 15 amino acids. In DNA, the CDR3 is TGTGCCAGTAGTAGGTGGAGCGGGAGCACAGATACGCAGTATTTT. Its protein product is CASSRWSGSTDTQYF.

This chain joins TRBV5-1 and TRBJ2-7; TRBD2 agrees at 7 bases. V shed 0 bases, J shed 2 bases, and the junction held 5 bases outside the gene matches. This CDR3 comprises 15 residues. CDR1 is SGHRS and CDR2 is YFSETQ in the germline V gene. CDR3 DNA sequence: TGCGCCAGCAGCTTGGAGAGCGGGGCGACCTACGAGCAGTACTTC. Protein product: CASSLESGATYEQYF.

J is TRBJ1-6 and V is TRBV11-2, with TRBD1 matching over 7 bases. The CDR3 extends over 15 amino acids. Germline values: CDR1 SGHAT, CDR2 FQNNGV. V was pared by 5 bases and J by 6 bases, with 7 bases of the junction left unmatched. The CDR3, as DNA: TGTGCCAGCAGCCCCACCGGGACAGTTAATTCACCCCTCCACTTT. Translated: CASSPTGTVNSPLHF.

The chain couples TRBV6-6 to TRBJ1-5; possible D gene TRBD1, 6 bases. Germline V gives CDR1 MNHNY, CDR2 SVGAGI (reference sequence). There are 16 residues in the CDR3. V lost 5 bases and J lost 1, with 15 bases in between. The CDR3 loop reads CASSGMGQGSNQPQHF. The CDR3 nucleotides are TGTGCCAGCAGTGGGATGGGTCAGGGGAGCAATCAGCCCCAGCATTTT.

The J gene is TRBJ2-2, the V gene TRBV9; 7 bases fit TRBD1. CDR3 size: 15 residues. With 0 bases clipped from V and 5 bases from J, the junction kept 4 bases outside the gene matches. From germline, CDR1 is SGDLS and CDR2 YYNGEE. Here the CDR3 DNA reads TGTGCCAGCAGCGTAGCAAAGGGGGCAACCGGGGAGCTGTTTTTT. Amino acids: CASSVAKGATGELFF. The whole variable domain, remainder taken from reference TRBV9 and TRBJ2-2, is DSGVTQTPKHLITATGQRVTLRCSPRSGDLSVYWYQQSLDQGLQFLIQYYNGEERAKGNILERFSAQQFPDLHSELNLSSLELGDSALYFCASSVAKGATGELFFGEGSRLTVL.

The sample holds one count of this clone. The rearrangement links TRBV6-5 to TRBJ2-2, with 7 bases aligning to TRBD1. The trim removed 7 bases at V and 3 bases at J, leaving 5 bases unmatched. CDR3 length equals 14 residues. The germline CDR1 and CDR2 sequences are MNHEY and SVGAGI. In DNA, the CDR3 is TGTGCCAGCAAAATACAGGGGTACACCGGGGAGCTGTTTTTT. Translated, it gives CASKIQGYTGELFF.